Included here is one T cell receptor (beta chain) sequence, with context. Its specific antigen is unknown. Base qualities are missing; no much larger clone stands one base away. The data stem from a study of cytomegalovirus exposure and HLA in healthy donors (dated 2017 in TCRdb). In terms of the full investigation: In an earlier analysis of 450 to 750 of the donors, roughly 300 Gb of sequence data and 117 million unique TCR beta sequences from about 179 million T cells were reported. Roughly five DR-DQ haplotypes were handled as single units for association and clustering because linkage in the cohort was strong. A later genetic analysis used genome-wide SNP genotypes for about 65% of the roughly 670 donors, treating that subset as a discovery cohort. Donor age, sex, ethnicity and CMV serostatus were compiled together with the repertoire data. Rather than using new phenotypic data, the later analysis identified candidate immune exposures from TCR beta sequences and from how often those sequences occurred across donors. HLA typing covered class I and class II loci at four-digit resolution. Among about 410 genotyped donors of the cohort, an average of approximately 220,000 unique TCR beta nucleotide sequences was sequenced per donor, of which roughly 17% were non-productive. In addition to the first cohort of around 670 subjects, a separate validation cohort of approximately 110 different subjects was used. The study was designed to test whether signatures of past pathogen exposure could be identified by cataloging public T cell receptors. Typing coverage varied by locus: roughly 620-630 donors for A, B, C, DRB1 and DQB1; approximately 500 for DQA1; over 600 for DPA1; roughly 450 for DPB1. To predict cytomegalovirus infection status, the study brought together high-throughput TCR immunosequencing, statistical association of individual TCRs with disease status, and machine learning. Of the 300 to 400 genotyped donors, 81% fell in the genetic ancestry cluster associated with self-reported Caucasian donors. Approximately 300 gigabases of sequencing data and approximately 84 million unique TCR sequences were included in an early release covering about 600 HLA-typed donors. Every discovery cohort repertoire had been produced on one sequencing platform. The study profiled the T cell repertoires of hundreds of subjects by immunosequencing and related them to cytomegalovirus serostatus. A later analysis re-analyzed previously published TCR beta repertoires from 600 to 850 donors and added high-resolution HLA genotyping to study TCR occurrence patterns. An earlier analysis of approximately 580 of the donors used high-throughput TCR beta sequencing to judge whether each TCR beta V gene segment behaved as functional or pseudogenic.

The CDR3 contains 14 residues, cysteine and phenylalanine counted. Of all the DNA, just the CDR3 is kept, 42 bases in frame from base 1. Between the V and J ends, shortened by 3 bases and 2 bases respectively, the junction contains 10 bases. Per the germline V gene, MNHNS is the CDR1 and SASEGT is the CDR2. The cohort was made up of several hundred healthy bone marrow donors. At the time of sampling, every cohort member was nominally healthy, though immune exposures that went unrecorded were likely present. The donor was CMV seronegative and belonged to the group of 350 or so seronegative cohort members. A peripheral blood sample was collected from each donor, and TCR beta sequencing was performed on peripheral blood mononuclear cells. Genomic DNA was extracted from the blood cell samples with the Qiagen DNeasy Blood Extraction Kit. Study-wide conclusions, independent of this receptor: This cohort had only TCR beta chains sequenced, and the lack of alpha or paired-chain data limited which features could be detected. In a later analysis, about 16,000 TCR beta sequences were associated with specific HLA alleles at a false discovery rate of 0.05. A later analysis found that HLA-associated TCR beta chains were more clonally expanded and had lower generation probabilities than equally common non-associated chains. In an earlier analysis of some 640 of the donors, most TCR beta V segments were observed in productive rearrangements about 87% or about 30% of the time, broadly matching IMGT annotations. Roughly uniform sequencing depth across donors was assumed in presence/absence analyses, although this assumption may not hold. A few of the identified cytomegalovirus-associated TCR beta chains were confirmed in vitro to be specific for cytomegalovirus antigens. Because HLA typing was unavailable for some donors at each locus, only the typed subset was used in association tests. In both the original and validation cohorts, the classifier was reported to diagnose cytomegalovirus status with high specificity and sensitivity. An association between a missense DCLRE1C variant and V-gene and J-gene trimming of TCR beta chains was found in a later genetic analysis and replicated in an independent cohort. Most CMV-associated TCR beta chains appeared to be HLA-restricted in a later analysis, and the HLA associations seemed to be driven largely by CMV exposure. Some IMGT-functional V segments, including TRBV6-2 and TRBV6-3, could not be told apart with the 87-base-pair reads, so those segments were excluded. A further reported finding was that TCR beta sequences accurately predicted the HLA-A and HLA-B alleles for most subjects in the first cohort. A later analysis reported that several top co-occurrence clusters appeared linked to parvovirus B19, influenza, CMV and Epstein-Barr virus. A total of roughly 160 TCR beta chains were listed by the study as associated with cytomegalovirus. Across donors, most TCR sequences were observed very rarely, whereas some public TCRs were present in many individuals. A group of highly shared sequence variants was considered likely to be a technical artifact of the sequencing pipeline. It was suggested by the authors that the approach could potentially be generalized to other disease states and immunological phenotypes. When HLA alleles, especially DR and DQ, strongly co-occurred, TCR associations were difficult to assign to individual alleles. In a later analysis, TCR association rates were found to vary across HLA loci, with the most associated TCRs seen for DRB1 alleles and the fewest for HLA-C alleles. Correlated functional status among segregating V segments might be attributable to linkage disequilibrium, but an unknown experimental factor could not be ruled out. Immune exposure information for the cohort was limited to CMV serostatus. Because counts were too low, some 16 rarely observed V segments, including chromosome 9 orphons, were excluded from the earlier analysis of 587 of the donors. A later genetic analysis reported fewer N-insertions in productive TCRs among donors in an Asian-associated ancestry cluster than the roughly 720-donor mean.

The library was prepared using the immunoSEQ multiplex PCR assay. A mixture of 60 forward primers for TCR Vbeta segments and 13 reverse primers for TCR Jbeta segments was used in the multiplex PCR. The CDR3 region of rearranged TCR beta genes was amplified from genomic DNA with a multiplex PCR assay. Amplified TCR beta libraries were sequenced as 87-base-pair reads on the Illumina HiSeq System. Processing in the source paper ran as follows. A later analysis counted 65 million to 90 million unique TCR beta chains across the 550 to 800 repertoires, and approximately 11 million of these chains were shared by at least two donors. Raw reads were error-corrected and collapsed into unique sequences with a nearest-neighbor algorithm that merged closely related sequences to remove PCR and sequencing errors. V, D and J gene segments were assigned by aligning CDR3 sequences to IMGT reference sequences. For a sequence to be retained, a match of at least six nucleotides was required to both a V gene segment and a J gene segment. A rearrangement was called productive if the CDR3 had no stop codons and remained in frame with V and J, and every other rearrangement was called non-productive. CDR3 was defined by IMGT convention, running from the second conserved V-encoded cysteine to the conserved J-encoded phenylalanine. In an earlier analysis of around 640 of the donors, sequences lacking an unambiguous match to a single V gene segment were excluded. An earlier analysis of just under 600 of the donors called V segments functional above 56.7% productive rearrangements and segregating when the between-donor standard deviation exceeded 5%. A statistical classification framework was built for diagnosing cytomegalovirus status from the catalog of TCR beta chain sequences. V and J gene assignment, in a later analysis, came from comparing TCR nucleotide sequences with IMGT/GENE-DB human TR gene sequences. Using the TCRdist pipeline, a later analysis assigned CDR3 sequences along with most-parsimonious VDJ recombination scenarios. In a later analysis, each TCR beta chain was defined by its CDR3 amino acid sequence together with its V-gene family, and reads without a unique V-gene family were excluded. To address suspected cross-contamination and a sequencing artifact, a later analysis removed 450 to 700 highly shared, low-generation-probability nucleotide sequences. A later analysis calculated a clonal expansion index for each public chain from normalized within-repertoire ranks of inferred template counts. In a later analysis, generation probabilities were computed with a VDJ recombination model fitted to out-of-frame rearrangements, and the resulting probabilities were checked against IGoR. A later analysis scored TCR-TCR, TCR-HLA and TCR-CMV co-occurrence with hypergeometric tests, applying a repertoire-size bias correction to TCR pairs. In a later analysis, false discovery rates were estimated by permuting HLA or CMV assignments 20 times. In a later analysis, co-occurring TCRs were grouped using DBSCAN, and TCRdist sequence similarity was added for clustering within HLA-allele-positive subsets. Repertoires with fewer than 30,000 or more than 120,000 public chains, plus five repertoires with anomalous nucleotide sharing, were excluded from co-occurrence clustering. The table comes from immuneACCESS by way of TCRdb, which keeps in-frame sequences with V and J called. Part of the clones is missing from these tables; in studies checked, under half for an unresolved V gene and the rest for unknown reasons. Clonal size and the V and J genes are those of that table, whereas D and trimming came from the DNA. The sample yields approximately 97,000 clones; 83% were counted once. The ten largest clones take up 2.5% to 3% of the sample.

The sample taken for sequencing was PBMCs. Recombination joined TRBV6-1 with TRBJ1-2; no D segment can be confidently identified. The receptor comes from a man in his forties in good health and CMV-seronegative. Read as DNA, the sequence is TGTGCCAGCAGTGATCCGGGAGGGAACTATGGCTACACCTTC. Its amino acids are CASSDPGGNYGYTF.